The rows below give T cell receptor beta chains drawn from one sample of a study of blood T cell repertoires in COVID-19. Data came from immunoSEQ multiplex PCR; TCRdb stores just in-frame clones and leaves some out. Here the sample spans over 85,000 clones, about nine tenths being singletons. Sequenced material: peripheral blood. These receptors came from a man aged 18-30 years with acute or convalescent COVID-19. CDR3s include the opening cysteine and the closing phenylalanine or tryptophan. A D gene is named only where the DNA matches it firmly. Expanded clones get a size class; other rows say once, few or many, or leave the size out.

d_gene,j_gene,abundance,v_gene,CDR3nt,CDR3aa
-,TRBJ2-7,once,TRBV25-1,TGTGCCAGCAGCGATCTGGGTGGGGGAGGCGAGCAGTACTTC,CASSDLGGGGEQYF
-,TRBJ2-3,once,TRBV5-4,TGTGCCAGCAGCTCGTCTCAGAGGAGGGCCGTGGATACGCAGTATTTT,CASSSSQRRAVDTQYF
-,TRBJ1-2,-,TRBV11-3,TGTGCCAGCAGCTCATCTCCGGTGACAGGCCCCCGATATGGCTACACCTTC,CASSSSPVTGPRYGYTF
-,TRBJ1-1,-,TRBV5-1,TGCGCCAGCAGCTCCCTCCCGGGACTTCAGAACACTGAAGCTTTCTTT,CASSSLPGLQNTEAFF
TRBD1,TRBJ2-1,-,TRBV9,TGTGCCAGCAGCACCGGGACAGGCAATGAGCAGTTCTTC,CASSTGTGNEQFF
-,TRBJ1-3,once,TRBV10-3,TGTGCCATCAGTGAGTCACGAGGAGCTGGAAACACCATATATTTT,CAISESRGAGNTIYF
TRBD1,TRBJ1-6,-,TRBV10-1,TGCGCCAGCAGTGATGGGACAGGGAGGTCACCCCTCCACTTT,CASSDGTGRSPLHF
TRBD1,TRBJ1-2,-,TRBV2,TGTGCCAGTAAACAGGGGGATGAGGGCTACACCTTC,CASKQGDEGYTF
-,TRBJ2-7,once,TRBV6-6,TGTGCCAGCAGTCTAACTGCCTACGAGCAGTACTTC,CASSLTAYEQYF
-,TRBJ1-2,-,TRBV30,TGTGCCTGGGACCTCGGAGGGATGTACACCTTC,CAWDLGGMYTF
TRBD1,TRBJ1-1,-,TRBV19,TGTGCCAGTAGTCCGACGACAGGGGGGAACACTGAAGCTTTCTTT,CASSPTTGGNTEAFF
TRBD1,TRBJ1-2,-,TRBV6-1,TGTGCCAGCAGTGAAATGGGGACAGCCACAAACTATGGCTACACCTTC,CASSEMGTATNYGYTF
-,TRBJ1-3,-,TRBV19,TGTGCCAGTAGTATCGGGATTGGACCTGGAAACACCATATATTTT,CASSIGIGPGNTIYF
-,TRBJ1-2,-,TRBV29-1,TGCAGCGCTAAAAAGGGGGATGGCTACACCTTC,CSAKKGDGYTF
-,TRBJ1-6,-,TRBV2,TGTGCCAGCAGTATAGATCGGAATTCACCCCTCCACTTT,CASSIDRNSPLHF
-,TRBJ1-1,-,TRBV12-3/TRBV12-4,TGTGCCAGCAGCCAGACAGGGAACACTGAAGCTTTCTTT,CASSQTGNTEAFF